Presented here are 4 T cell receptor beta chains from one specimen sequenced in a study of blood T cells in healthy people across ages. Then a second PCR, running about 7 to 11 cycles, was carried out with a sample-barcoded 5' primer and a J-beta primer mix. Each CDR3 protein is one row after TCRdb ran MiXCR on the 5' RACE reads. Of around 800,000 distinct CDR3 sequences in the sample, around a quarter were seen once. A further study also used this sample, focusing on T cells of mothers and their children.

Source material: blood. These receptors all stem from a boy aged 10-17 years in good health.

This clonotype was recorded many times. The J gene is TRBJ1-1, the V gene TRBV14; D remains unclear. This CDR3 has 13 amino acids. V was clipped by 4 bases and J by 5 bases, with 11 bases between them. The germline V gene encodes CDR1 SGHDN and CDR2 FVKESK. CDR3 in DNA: TGTGCCAGCAGCCCCTGGGGAGCTACTGAAGCTTTCTTT. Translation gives CASSPWGATEAFF. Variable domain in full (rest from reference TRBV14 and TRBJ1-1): EAGVTQFPSHSVIEKGQTVTLRCDPISGHDNLYWYRRVMGKEIKFLLHFVKESKQDESGMPNNRFLAERTGGTYSTLKVQPAELEDSGVYFCASSPWGATEAFFGQGTRLTVV.

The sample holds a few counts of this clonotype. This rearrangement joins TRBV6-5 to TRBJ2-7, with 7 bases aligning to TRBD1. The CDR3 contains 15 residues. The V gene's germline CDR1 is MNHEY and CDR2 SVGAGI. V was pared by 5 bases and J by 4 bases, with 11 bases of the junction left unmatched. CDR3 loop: CASSPVDRAEYEQYF. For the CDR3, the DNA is TGTGCCAGCAGTCCAGTCGACAGGGCGGAGTACGAGCAGTACTTC.

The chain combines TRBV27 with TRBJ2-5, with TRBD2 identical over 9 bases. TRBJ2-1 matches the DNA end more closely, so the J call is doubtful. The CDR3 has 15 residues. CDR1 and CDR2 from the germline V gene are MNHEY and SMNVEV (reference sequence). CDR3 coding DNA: TGTGCCAGCAGTTTAAGTAAGCGGGGGGCGGATGAGCAGTTCTTC. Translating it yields CASSLSKRGADEQFF.

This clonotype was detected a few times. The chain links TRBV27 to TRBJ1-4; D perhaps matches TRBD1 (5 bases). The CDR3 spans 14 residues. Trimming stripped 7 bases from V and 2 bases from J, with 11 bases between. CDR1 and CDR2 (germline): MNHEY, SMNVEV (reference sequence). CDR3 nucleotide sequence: TGTGCCAGCACCCCGACAGCGACTAATGAAAAACTGTTTTTT. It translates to CASTPTATNEKLFF. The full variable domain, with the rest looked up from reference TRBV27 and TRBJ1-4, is EAQVTQNPRYLITVTGKKLTVTCSQNMNHEYMSWYRQDPGLGLRQIYYSMNVEVTDKGDVPEGYKVSRKEKRNFPLILESPSPNQTSLYFCASTPTATNEKLFFGSGTQLSVL.